Presented here are 5 T cell receptor beta chains from one specimen sequenced in a study of blood T cell repertoires in COVID-19. This table comes from immunoSEQ multiplex PCR, and its TCRdb copy is limited to in-frame clones, with some not included. The table lists over 400,000 clones, approximately 83% of them singletons. The sequenced sample consisted of peripheral blood. These receptors all stem from a human donor in a cohort sampled during active COVID-19.

Points on this clone: The same CDR3 is also encoded by other DNA sequences in this sample. The rearrangement links TRBV11-2 to TRBJ1-1, with no clear D. The germline V and J ends were trimmed by 0 bases and 1 base, with 3 bases remaining between them. The germline V gene has CDR1 SGHAT and CDR2 FQNNGV. The CDR3 extends over 13 amino acids. The CDR3 sequence: CASSLDRNTEAFF. The CDR3 coding sequence is TGTGCCAGCAGCTTAGATCGGAACACTGAAGCTTTCTTT.

The chain combines TRBV30 with TRBJ1-1, with TRBD1 identical over 8 bases. The CDR3 runs to 15 residues. Trimming took 1 base from V and 4 from J; bases not matched to a gene: 8. CDR1 and CDR2 from the germline V gene are GTSNPN and SVGIG (reference sequence). For the CDR3, the DNA is TGTGCCTGGAGTGGGGCAGGGGGCCCAGGCACTGAAGCTTTCTTT. Its translation: CAWSGAGGPGTEAFF.

The chain uses TRBV30 and TRBJ1-2; TRBD1 matches 9 bases. Per germline, CDR1 GTSNPN and CDR2 SVGIG (reference sequence). Losses at the gene ends were 0 bases for V and 7 bases for J; bases not matched to a gene: 15. This CDR3 contains 17 residues. The CDR3 sequence: CAWSVALGPGQGAGYTF. CDR3 coding DNA: TGTGCCTGGAGTGTTGCTCTAGGGCCGGGACAGGGTGCTGGCTACACCTTC.

The V and J genes are TRBV6-1 and TRBJ2-1; 9 bases align to TRBD2. V shed 0 bases and J 3 bases; nucleotides not matched to a gene: 15. Per germline, CDR1 MNHNS and CDR2 SASEGT. The CDR3 spans 20 residues. The CDR3 loop reads CASSEAGREKLAGFYNEQFF. The CDR3 DNA reads as TGTGCCAGCAGTGAAGCGGGCAGGGAGAAGCTAGCGGGATTCTACAATGAGCAGTTCTTC.

The chain carries TRBV11-3 and TRBJ2-1, with D possibly being TRBD1 (6 bases). V shed 4 bases and J shed 5 bases, with 15 bases lying between them. This CDR3 has 15 residues. Germline-derived CDR1 and CDR2 are SGHNT and YENEEA. The CDR3 loop reads CASSWAGAADNEQFF. DNA for the CDR3: TGTGCCAGCAGCTGGGCAGGGGCGGCGGACAATGAGCAGTTCTTC. The whole variable domain, filled in from reference TRBV11-3 and TRBJ2-1, reads EAGVVQSPRYKIIEKKQPVAFWCNPISGHNTLYWYLQNLGQGPELLIRYENEEAVDDSQLPKDRFSAERLKGVDSTLKIQPAELGDSAVYLCASSWAGAADNEQFFGPGTRLTVL.